This T cell receptor (beta chain) is from a study of brain T cells in children with intractable seizures. V was shortened by 6 bases and J by 3 bases, with 15 bases between the two germline ends. Germline values: CDR1 MNHEY, CDR2 SMNVEV (reference sequence). The CDR3 extends over 15 amino acids. Some clones are missing from TCRdb's copy, which holds only in-frame ones; the method was immunoSEQ multiplex PCR. The sample includes 110,000 or so clones, 94% of them seen just once. The clonotype comes from a boy under two years old with hemimegalencephaly and intractable seizures. V is TRBV27 and J is TRBJ1-5; the D gene is possibly TRBD1 (6 bases). The specimen was peripheral blood, collected at surgery. CDR3 nucleotide sequence: TGTGCCAGCAGCCCGGACAGCTACTACAATCAGCCCCAGCATTTT. Residues: CASSPDSYYNQPQHF.